This TCR beta chain was recovered during a study of shared clonotypes between healthy human individuals. Broader study findings: Genetic and exposure-history diversity was limited by the small donor number.

Trimming stripped 0 bases from V and 2 bases from J, with 12 bases between. CDR1 and CDR2 from the germline V gene are SGHKS and YYEKEE (reference sequence). CDR3 size: 15 residues. Notes on this clone: Its antigen is currently unknown.

Libraries were prepared by immunoSEQ multiplex PCR; TCRdb keeps only in-frame clonotypes and omits some of them. The sample has some 1,400,000 clones, about 96% seen once. The receptor was derived from a man aged 30 to 45 in good health. The material sequenced was naive CD4+ T cells sorted from blood. The subset was: CD45RA+ positively selected. The V call is TRBV5-5, the J call TRBJ2-7, with D hard to call. CDR3 amino acids: CASSLVPAGPYEQYF. CDR3 coding DNA: TGTGCCAGCAGCTTGGTCCCGGCAGGACCCTACGAGCAGTACTTC. The variable domain in full, with the rest retrieved from reference TRBV5-5 and TRBJ2-7, is DAGVTQSPTHLIKTRGQQVTLRCSPISGHKSVSWYQQVLGQGPQFIFQYYEKEERGRGNFPDRFSARQFPNYSSELNVNALLLGDSALYLCASSLVPAGPYEQYFGPGTRLTVT.